Sequencing of this T cell receptor (beta chain) was carried out in a study of OX40 agonist ivuxolimab in advanced cancers. Overall study context: In this cohort, patients received ivuxolimab, an agonistic anti-OX40 (CD134) antibody.

CDR3 length: 14 residues. V dropped 0 bases and J dropped 7; count of bases not matched to a gene: 4. Germline V CDR1 and CDR2: SEHNR, FQNEAQ (reference sequence). The data were produced by immunoSEQ multiplex PCR, yet TCRdb's version contains in-frame clones alone and is incomplete. Of about 61,000 clones listed, about 85% are singletons. The receptor was isolated from an adult with an advanced solid tumor such as melanoma, head and neck, liver or kidney cancer. The source was CD4+ or CD8+ T cells sorted from blood, collected in a trial of the OX40 agonist ivuxolimab. V is TRBV7-9 and J is TRBJ1-2; 8 bases fit TRBD1. CDR3 DNA: TGTGCCAGCAGCTTAGCACAGGGGGTTGGTGGCTACACCTTC. It codes for CASSLAQGVGGYTF.